A single sample gave rise to the 9 T cell receptor beta chains below, sequenced in a study of chemoradiotherapy in HPV16-positive cancers. Some clones are missing from TCRdb's copy, which holds only in-frame ones; the method was immunoSEQ multiplex PCR. The sample has approximately 11,000 clones; around 86% are singletons. The sequencing here drew on blood, taken from a patient who underwent chemoradiotherapy. The receptors stem from a human donor with HPV-associated anogenital cancer.

The chain carries TRBV25-1 and TRBJ1-5; 12 nucleotides line up with TRBD1. The germline V gene has CDR1 MGHDK and CDR2 SYGVNS. The J segment lost 5 bases and the V segment lost 7 bases, leaving 6 bases of the junction unmatched. The CDR3 covers 15 residues. CDR3 sequence: CASTSGQGADQPQHF. Written as DNA, the CDR3 is TGTGCCAGCACTTCGGGACAGGGGGCTGATCAGCCCCAGCATTTT.

This chain joins TRBV6-6 and TRBJ2-7; possibly TRBD2 for D (5 bases). This CDR3 has 14 amino acids. The V gene's germline CDR1 is MNHNY and CDR2 SVGAGI (reference sequence). V was shortened by 2 bases and J by 5 bases, with 13 bases between the two germline ends. The CDR3 nucleotides read TGTGCCAGCAGTTACGGTGACGGGATGGACGAGCAGTACTTC. Translating it yields CASSYGDGMDEQYF.

The V gene is TRBV9, the J gene TRBJ1-1; D ambiguous. The CDR3 covers 14 residues. V lost 0 bases and J 5 bases, leaving 11 bases between the germline ends. Per the germline V gene, CDR1 is SGDLS and CDR2 is YYNGEE. The CDR3 protein is CASSVDSVLTEAFF. The CDR3 nucleotides read TGTGCCAGCAGCGTAGACTCAGTCCTAACTGAAGCTTTCTTT.

This CDR3 reads CASSHLRGSYEQYF. The CDR3 DNA is TGTGCCAGCAGCCACCTCAGGGGATCCTACGAGCAGTACTTC. The chain has TRBV7-8 and TRBJ2-7; a weak D match, TRBD1 (6 bases). Trimming took 5 bases from V and 1 from J, leaving 12 bases between them. CDR3 length: 14 residues. CDR1 is SGHVS and CDR2 is FQNEAQ in the germline V gene.

The chain employs TRBV6-1 and TRBJ2-7; TRBD1 might be the D (5 bases). Trimming took off 6 bases at V and 2 bases at J, with 11 bases between the two ends. Germline loops: CDR1 MNHNS, CDR2 SASEGT. The CDR3 loop spans 13 amino acids. The CDR3 bases are TGTGCCAGCAGCTACACAGGTACCTACGAGCAGTACTTC. It codes for CASSYTGTYEQYF.

The sample holds a few counts of this clone. The chain uses TRBV7-2 and TRBJ1-6; no definite D call. Trimming pared 0 bases from V and 7 bases from J, leaving 13 bases between. The CDR3 runs 16 residues. Germline assignment: CDR1 SGHTA and CDR2 FQGNSA. CDR3 residues: CASSLASERANSPLHF. CDR3 coding DNA: TGTGCCAGCAGCTTAGCGTCGGAAAGGGCCAATTCACCCCTCCACTTT. The full variable domain, its missing parts supplied by reference TRBV7-2 and TRBJ1-6, is GAGVSQSPSNKVTEKGKDVELRCDPISGHTALYWYRQSLGQGLEFLIYFQGNSAPDKSGLPSDRFSAERTGGSVSTLTIQRTQQEDSAVYLCASSLASERANSPLHFGNGTRLTVT.

V is TRBV6-5 and J is TRBJ1-1; tentative D call: TRBD1 (5 bases). The CDR3 is made up of 14 amino acids. The ends were cut back, 2 bases at V and 4 bases at J, with 11 bases in the middle. Germline values: CDR1 MNHEY, CDR2 SVGAGI. The CDR3 reads CASSYRGRGTEAFF. Here the CDR3 DNA reads TGTGCCAGCAGTTACCGGGGAAGGGGCACTGAAGCTTTCTTT.

The rearrangement joins TRBV10-3 to TRBJ1-4; D not certain. Germline-derived CDR1 and CDR2 are ENHRY and SYGVKD. V was clipped by 8 bases and J by 5 bases, with 12 bases between them. This CDR3 region has 13 residues. The CDR3 region has the DNA TGTGCCATCGGCGAGAGTTCAAATGAAAAACTGTTTTTT. As protein: CAIGESSNEKLFF.

The J gene is TRBJ2-7, the V gene TRBV29-1; maybe TRBD1 (6 bases). Deletions cut 6 bases from V and 6 bases from J, with 18 bases between. In germline, CDR1 is SQVTM, CDR2 ANQGSEA. The CDR3 extends over 13 amino acids. CDR3: CSVRQGQGGEQYF. In DNA, the CDR3 is TGCAGCGTGCGTCAGGGGCAGGGTGGCGAGCAGTACTTC.